These 10 T cell receptor beta chains were sequenced from one sample in a study of shared clonotypes between healthy human individuals. Sequencing was performed with immunoSEQ multiplex PCR; in TCRdb, only in-frame clones are kept and a portion is missing. The sample carries fewer than 700,000 clones, approximately 95% recorded once. Terminally differentiated effector memory CD45RA+ cells were excluded by CCR7 positive selection of CD45RO-negative cells. Sequencing input: naive CD8+ T cells sorted from blood. These receptors were collected from a woman in her twenties or thirties in good health.

This clone was recorded only once. This sequence joins TRBV27 and TRBJ2-5, with TRBD2 identical over 7 bases. This CDR3 is 13 amino acids long. Losses at the gene ends were 5 bases for V and 5 bases for J; bases not matched to a gene: 5. In germline, CDR1 is MNHEY, CDR2 SMNVEV (reference sequence). As DNA, the CDR3 is TGTGCCAGCAGTCTGACTAGCCCGGAGACCCAGTACTTC. Encoded protein: CASSLTSPETQYF.

The J gene is TRBJ2-1, the V gene TRBV19; D unclear. The CDR3 contains 13 residues. Trimming removed 4 bases at V and 6 bases at J, with 10 bases between. The germline gives CDR1 LNHDA, CDR2 SQIVND (reference sequence). CDR3: CASSTRSGNEQFF. The CDR3, as DNA: TGTGCCAGTAGTACCAGAAGTGGCAATGAGCAGTTCTTC. Based on the CDR3 plus reference TRBV19 and TRBJ2-1, the full variable domain is DGGITQSPKYLFRKEGQNVTLSCEQNLNHDAMYWYRQDPGQGLRLIYYSQIVNDFQKGDIAEGYSVSREKKESFPLTVTSAQKNPTAFYLCASSTRSGNEQFFGPGTRLTVL.

The chain links TRBV27 to TRBJ2-2; TRBD2 agrees at 8 bases. V was pared by 10 bases and J by 4 bases, with 8 bases of the junction left unmatched. This CDR3 contains 14 residues. Germline V gene lookup returns CDR1 MNHEY and CDR2 SMNVEV (reference sequence). DNA for the CDR3: TGTGCCACTGCGGCGGGGGGTGTCACCGGGGAGCTGTTTTTT. Translation gives CATAAGGVTGELFF.

The rearrangement uses TRBV27 and TRBJ2-1; D possibly corresponds to TRBD2 (6 bases). CDR1 and CDR2 (germline): MNHEY, SMNVEV (reference sequence). This CDR3 has 16 amino acids. Trimming left V 3 bases short and J 10 bases short, with 22 bases between. CDR3 sequence reads: CASSFGGAWGVSEQFF. CDR3 nucleotides: TGTGCCAGCAGTTTCGGCGGGGCCTGGGGGGTAAGCGAGCAGTTCTTC.

The rearrangement joins TRBV7-9 to TRBJ2-7; 7 nucleotides agree with TRBD2. The germline V gene encodes CDR1 SEHNR and CDR2 FQNEAQ (reference sequence). V lost 2 bases to trimming and J lost 0 bases; unmatched junction nucleotides: 4. This CDR3 region has 15 residues. CDR3: CASSLLAESSYEQYF. CDR3 DNA: TGTGCCAGCAGCTTACTAGCGGAAAGCTCCTACGAGCAGTACTTC. Supplemented by reference TRBV7-9 and TRBJ2-7, the full variable domain reads DTGVSQNPRHKITKRGQNVTFRCDPISEHNRLYWYRQTLGQGPEFLTYFQNEAQLEKSRLLSDRFSAERPKGSFSTLEIQRTEQGDSAMYLCASSLLAESSYEQYFGPGTRLTVT.

The chain joins TRBV9 to TRBJ1-2; the D is unclear. Germline CDR1 SGDLS, CDR2 YYNGEE. The CDR3 sequence is 14 residues long. V was trimmed by 0 bases and J by 2 bases, leaving 8 bases between them. In DNA form, the CDR3 reads TGTGCCAGCAGCGTAGACAGACGAAACTATGGCTACACCTTC. Protein sequence: CASSVDRRNYGYTF.

The chain couples TRBV5-4 to TRBJ1-6; D might be TRBD1 (5 bases). Trimming took off 1 base at V and 8 bases at J, with 16 bases between the two ends. Germline V gene lookup returns CDR1 SGHNT and CDR2 YYREEE (reference sequence). The CDR3 sequence is 16 residues long. The DNA of the CDR3 is TGTGCCAGCAGCTTGTCTGGGCAGGGTGCCTATTCACCCCTCCACTTT. Translated: CASSLSGQGAYSPLHF.

The genes are TRBV13 and TRBJ2-7; 7 bases agree with TRBD2. The germline gives CDR1 PRHDT, CDR2 FYEKMQ (reference sequence). Losses at the gene ends were 4 bases for V and 7 bases for J; bases not matched to a gene: 7. The CDR3 totals 13 residues. The chain's CDR3 is CASSSGLVREQYF. The CDR3 coding sequence is TGTGCCAGCAGCTCAGGACTAGTCCGGGAGCAGTACTTC.

Written as DNA, the CDR3 is TGCGCCAGCAGCTTGGTAGGTGGGGAGGCGAACACTGAAGCTTTCTTT. Translation gives CASSLVGGEANTEAFF. The V call is TRBV5-1, the J call TRBJ1-1; no reliable D call. The V gene's germline CDR1 is SGHRS and CDR2 YFSETQ. V was trimmed by 0 bases and J by 1 base, leaving 13 bases between them. The CDR3 consists of 16 residues.

This clone was seen a single time. V and J are TRBV7-6 and TRBJ2-7, with 10 positions matching TRBD2. Germline V gene sequence: CDR1 SGHVS, CDR2 FNYEAQ. Trimming removed 5 bases from V and 2 bases from J; junction bases left unmatched: 6. The CDR3 is 15 residues long. CDR3 sequence (DNA): TGTGCCAGCAGCCCAGGGACTAGCGCAGCCTACGAGCAGTACTTC. Translation: CASSPGTSAAYEQYF. Complete variable domain (other parts from reference TRBV7-6 and TRBJ2-7): GAGVSQSPRYKVTKRGQDVALRCDPISGHVSLYWYRQALGQGPEFLTYFNYEAQQDKSGLPNDRFSAERPEGSISTLTIQRTEQRDSAMYRCASSPGTSAAYEQYFGPGTRLTVT.